This T cell receptor beta chain comes out of a study of cytomegalovirus exposure and HLA in healthy donors. Study-level results: The study recorded about 160 TCR beta chains that were cytomegalovirus-associated. Some public TCRs appeared in many individuals, while most sequences were rare.

V was shortened by 1 base and J by 2 bases, with 6 bases between the two germline ends. CDR3 length: 14 amino acids. The germline V gene encodes CDR1 SGHRS and CDR2 YFSETQ. About this clone itself: What it binds is unknown.

The data were produced by immunoSEQ multiplex PCR, yet TCRdb's version contains in-frame clones alone and is incomplete. The sample includes 70,000 or so clones, less than 95% of them seen just once. This TCR was sampled from a woman between 18 and 29 years old in good health and CMV-seronegative. Sample: PBMCs. The genes are TRBV5-1 and TRBJ1-4, with a possible D match to TRBD1 (5 bases). The CDR3 region is CASSLKGTNEKLFF. CDR3 nucleotides: TGCGCCAGCAGCTTGAAGGGGACTAATGAAAAACTGTTTTTT. Based on the CDR3 plus reference TRBV5-1 and TRBJ1-4, the full variable domain is KAGVTQTPRYLIKTRGQQVTLSCSPISGHRSVSWYQQTPGQGLQFLFEYFSETQRNKGNFPGRFSGRQFSNSRSEMNVSTLELGDSALYLCASSLKGTNEKLFFGSGTQLSVL.